The TCR beta chain under discussion was sequenced for a study of vaccination effects on CD4 cells after COVID-19. To note about this clone: Its antigen is not known.

Trimming removed 7 bases from V and 1 base from J; junction bases left unmatched: 6. Germline V CDR1 and CDR2: MNHEY, SVGAGI. This CDR3 has 14 residues. General study findings and limits: After vaccination, at late timepoints, clones induced by infection and by vaccine contracted markedly.

Viral peptide pools were used in the ViraFEST assay to expand antigen-specific CD4+ T cells, and sequencing came afterward. Cells that had been cultured for 10 days were the source of isolated CD4+ T cells. Every participant took two doses of the BNT162b2 or mRNA-1273 vaccine. Researchers swapped half the medium for IL-2 medium on both days 3 and 7. The table came from immunoSEQ multiplex PCR; TCRdb's copy has only in-frame clones and leaves some out. Among roughly 70,000 clones listed, 76% were seen once. The source was CD4+ T cells from PBMCs cultured with HCoV-OC43 spike peptides, collected after COVID-19 vaccination. The subset is: HCoV-OC43 spike overlapping peptide pool stimulation. This TCR was sampled from a human donor who received a COVID-19 vaccine. The chain recombines TRBV6-5 with TRBJ1-1, with 7 bases aligning to TRBD1. In nucleotides, the CDR3 is TGTGCCAGCAAAGGGGGCATCAGGAACACTGAAGCTTTCTTT. The encoded protein is CASKGGIRNTEAFF.